Below are 23 T cell receptor beta chains sequenced from a single sample in a study of T cell repertoires in aging, cancer and after chemotherapy. Amplification of TCR beta used genomic DNA extracted from peripheral blood. TRB rearrangements spanning V, D and J were amplified using mixed TRB-A/B primers. In TCRdb, the multiplex PCR reads were re-called with MiXCR into one record per CDR3 protein. The table records 2,500 to 3,000 distinct CDR3 sequences, roughly 45% of them present only once. Sequenced: blood. The source of these receptors is a human donor with a blood cancer.

The chain recombines TRBV10-3 with TRBJ1-1; no clear D. This CDR3 comprises 12 residues. From germline, CDR1 is ENHRY and CDR2 SYGVKD. Trimming removed 2 bases at V and 10 bases at J, with 11 bases between. In DNA, the CDR3 is TGTGCCATCAGTGAGACGAAGGTCGTAGCTTTCTTT. Amino acid sequence: CAISETKVVAFF.

J is TRBJ2-5 and V is TRBV20-1; D unresolved. V was shortened by 0 bases and J by 6 bases, with 5 bases between the two germline ends. The CDR3 totals 11 residues. CDR1 is DFQATT and CDR2 is SNEGSKA in the germline V gene (reference sequence). The CDR3 region has the DNA TGCAGTGCTAGAGATCAGAAGACCCAGTACTTC. Translation: CSARDQKTQYF.

In its sample, this clonotype is medium-sized (0.01 to 0.1%). The rearrangement links TRBV5-6 to TRBJ2-1; D remains unclear. Germline assignment: CDR1 SGHDT and CDR2 YYEEEE. V lost 0 bases to trimming and J lost 10 bases, with 2 bases between them. The CDR3 spans 10 residues. The chain's CDR3 is CASSLGEQFF. In DNA, the CDR3 is TGTGCCAGCAGCTTGGGGGAGCAGTTCTTC.

The chain joins TRBV5-6 to TRBJ2-5; possibly TRBD2 for D (6 bases). The V end lost 2 bases, the J end lost 3 bases, and 11 bases lay between the germline ends. Germline V CDR1 and CDR2: SGHDT, YYEEEE. The CDR3 runs 14 residues. The chain's CDR3 is CASSLLGGEETQYF. CDR3 nucleotides: TGTGCCAGCAGCTTACTAGGAGGGGAAGAGACCCAGTACTTC.

Sample share makes this clonotype large (0.1 to 1%). The rearrangement joins TRBV29-1 to TRBJ2-3; D is perhaps TRBD1 (5 bases). The ends were cut back, 5 bases at V and 7 bases at J, with 7 bases in the middle. Germline CDR1 and CDR2: SQVTM and ANQGSEA. The CDR3 is 10 amino acids. CDR3 amino acids: CSVTGYTQYF. The CDR3 nucleotides are TGCAGCGTTACAGGTTATACGCAGTATTTT.

This clonotype was detected a few times. As DNA, the CDR3 is TGTGCCAGCAGTTTTACAGGGACCGGAAACACCATATATTTT. It specifies CASSFTGTGNTIYF. This chain connects TRBV5-4 to TRBJ1-3, with D perhaps matching TRBD1 (6 bases). The CDR3 length is 14 residues. V gave up 5 bases and J gave up 4 bases, with 13 bases separating them. Germline loops: CDR1 SGHNT, CDR2 YYREEE (reference sequence).

With regard to this clonotype: One end of the junction does not line up with germline, which may come from a read error. This rearrangement joins TRBV4-3 to TRBJ2-1; D gene uncertain. CDR3 length: 15 amino acids. Germline CDR1 is LGHNA and CDR2 is YSLEER. The CDR3 reads CASSQDASSYNEQFF. The CDR3 DNA is TGTGCCAGCAGCCAAGACGCTAGCTCCTACAATGAGCAGTTCTTC.

This clonotype came up a few times. The rearrangement uses TRBV6-5 and TRBJ1-2, with 10 bases lining up with TRBD1. Trimming cost V 2 bases and J 1 base; bases outside gene matches: 4. Germline CDR1 is MNHEY and CDR2 is SVGAGI. The CDR3 loop spans 16 amino acids. CDR3 bases: TGTGCCAGCAGTTACATAAGGACAGGGGGTAACTATGGCTACACCTTC. As protein: CASSYIRTGGNYGYTF.

The chain uses TRBV6-5 and TRBJ1-6, with a tentative D call TRBD1 (5 bases). Germline CDR1 is MNHEY and CDR2 is SVGAGI. This CDR3 has 14 amino acids. V lost 2 bases, J lost 8 bases, and 10 bases lay in between. The CDR3 sequence is CASSYSGAYSPLHF. The DNA for the CDR3 is TGTGCCAGCAGTTACAGCGGGGCATATTCACCCCTCCACTTT.

This chain connects TRBV6-5 to TRBJ2-5, with 14 bases identical to TRBD2. Germline-derived CDR1 and CDR2 are MNHEY and SVGAGI. This CDR3 has 17 amino acids. The ends lost 2 bases at V and 5 bases at J; junction bases unmatched: 7. Here the CDR3 DNA reads TGTGCCAGCAGTTACGTCCTTGGGACTAGCGGGAGTGAGACCCAGTACTTC. This encodes CASSYVLGTSGSETQYF.

The genes are TRBV7-2 and TRBJ1-2, with a possible D match to TRBD1 (5 bases). From germline, CDR1 is SGHTA and CDR2 FQGNSA. The V end was cut by 1 base, the J end by 4 bases, with 16 bases between. This CDR3 is built from 16 residues. CDR3 bases: TGTGCCAGCAGCTTAGTCGGGGCAGGGAGTGGCTATGGCTACACCTTC. This sequence encodes CASSLVGAGSGYGYTF. The variable domain in full, with the rest retrieved from reference TRBV7-2 and TRBJ1-2, is GAGVSQSPSNKVTEKGKDVELRCDPISGHTALYWYRQSLGQGLEFLIYFQGNSAPDKSGLPSDRFSAERTGGSVSTLTIQRTQQEDSAVYLCASSLVGAGSGYGYTFGSGTRLTVV.

The genes are TRBV6-1 and TRBJ2-2, with 9 bases matching TRBD1. Trimming took 2 bases from V and 9 from J; bases not matched to a gene: 7. Germline V CDR1 and CDR2: MNHNS, SASEGT. The CDR3 is 15 residues long. This CDR3 is CASSERGTGPRELFF. In DNA form, the CDR3 reads TGTGCCAGCAGTGAACGCGGGACAGGGCCTAGGGAGCTGTTTTTT.

The chain links TRBV6-5 to TRBJ1-1; 8 bases are shared with TRBD1. With V trimmed by 0 bases and J by 1 base, 1 base remained unmatched. Germline lookup yields CDR1 MNHEY and CDR2 SVGAGI. The CDR3 is made up of 15 amino acids. The CDR3 reads CASSYSGTGNTEAFF. The CDR3 DNA reads as TGTGCCAGCAGTTACTCCGGGACAGGGAACACTGAAGCTTTCTTT.

The chain employs TRBV5-4 and TRBJ1-4, with D uncertain. The CDR3 runs 16 residues. V lost 2 bases to trimming and J lost 5 bases, with 16 bases between them. Germline CDR1 SGHNT, CDR2 YYREEE (reference sequence). CDR3 sequence reads: CASSLRLQAQNEKLFF. The CDR3 DNA reads as TGTGCCAGCAGCTTACGGCTCCAAGCACAAAATGAAAAACTGTTTTTT.

The rearrangement uses TRBV7-9 and TRBJ2-6; D uncertain. Between the trimmed V and J ends, which lost 5 bases and 7 bases, there was a span of 15 bases. The CDR3 totals 15 residues. Germline V gene data show CDR1 as SEHNR and CDR2 as FQNEAQ (reference sequence). The CDR3 loop is CASSQSRGTANVLTF. The CDR3 DNA reads as TGTGCCAGCAGCCAATCCAGAGGAACAGCCAACGTCCTGACTTTC.

The chain recombines TRBV7-4 with TRBJ2-1, with TRBD2 identical over 9 bases. Germline trimming cut 3 bases from V and 8 bases from J; bases unmatched to any gene: 8. The V gene's germline CDR1 is SGHVT and CDR2 SQSDAQ. The CDR3 extends over 15 amino acids. The chain's CDR3 is CASSFRLAGRDEQFF. CDR3 coding DNA: TGTGCCAGCAGCTTTCGGCTAGCGGGAAGGGATGAGCAGTTCTTC.

The chain employs TRBV18 and TRBJ1-1; D uncertain. Germline V gene lookup returns CDR1 KGHSH and CDR2 LQKENI. This CDR3 is 14 amino acids long. Trimming cost V 6 bases and J 1 base, with 12 bases left between them. Here the CDR3 DNA reads TGTGCCAGCTCTAGGTCCCGGACGAACACTGAAGCTTTCTTT. This translates into CASSRSRTNTEAFF.

There are a few counts of this clonotype. The V gene is TRBV7-2, the J gene TRBJ1-1; D unresolved. The CDR3 extends over 13 amino acids. CDR1 and CDR2 (germline): SGHTA, FQGNSA. V lost 5 bases and J lost 1, with 8 bases in between. In DNA, the CDR3 is TGTGCCAGCAGCACGGCACCGAACACTGAAGCTTTCTTT. Its translation is CASSTAPNTEAFF.

This clonotype has more than one count but fewer than ten. The chain combines TRBV10-3 with TRBJ1-5; maybe TRBD1 (5 bases). This CDR3 is built from 11 residues. V was pared by 8 bases and J by 4 bases, with 6 bases between. Germline V gives CDR1 ENHRY, CDR2 SYGVKD. CDR3 nucleotides: TGTGCCATCGGGGCTAATCAGCCCCAGCATTTT. Its translation: CAIGANQPQHF.

This clonotype was found once. At one end, the junction sequence differs from germline, possibly due to a read error. The rearrangement uses TRBV27 and TRBJ2-2; TRBD2 aligns across 13 bases. The CDR3 contains 19 residues. Germline CDR1 and CDR2: MNHEY and SMNVEV (reference sequence). The CDR3 nucleotides are TGTGCCACCAGTGATTTCTGGACTAGCGGGAGCTCGGACACCGGGGAGCTGTTTTTT. The encoded protein is CATSDFWTSGSSDTGELFF.

The table lists this clonotype with a few counts. This sequence joins TRBV6-5 and TRBJ1-5; D gene unclear. In germline, CDR1 is MNHEY, CDR2 SVGAGI. This CDR3 contains 13 residues. V gave up 4 bases and J gave up 7 bases, with 11 bases separating them. The CDR3 region is CASSSDRKQPQHF. CDR3 bases: TGTGCCAGCAGTTCTGATCGGAAGCAGCCCCAGCATTTT.

V and J are TRBV19 and TRBJ2-7; D may be TRBD2 (6 bases). This CDR3 comprises 16 residues. The germline V gene encodes CDR1 LNHDA and CDR2 SQIVND (reference sequence). Trimming took 1 base from V and 7 from J, leaving 20 bases between them. CDR3 protein: CASSIGAGLSYNEQYF. DNA of the CDR3: TGTGCCAGTAGTATAGGCGCGGGACTCTCCTACAATGAGCAGTACTTC.

The chain employs TRBV24-1 and TRBJ2-3, with 8 bases aligning to TRBD1. V dropped 3 bases and J dropped 5; count of bases not matched to a gene: 6. This CDR3 spans 15 amino acids. CDR1 is KGHDR, CDR2 SFDVKD, per germline. The CDR3 DNA follows: TGTGCCACCAGTGATCCGGACAGGGTTGGAGATACGCAGTATTTT. Protein product: CATSDPDRVGDTQYF.